Below, 25 T cell receptor beta chains from the same sample are listed, as sequenced in a study of cytomegalovirus exposure and HLA in healthy donors. The PCR was carried out with 60 Vbeta primers and 13 Jbeta primers. The table came from immunoSEQ multiplex PCR; TCRdb's copy has only in-frame clones and leaves some out. In total, the table holds some 150,000 clones. What was sequenced was PBMCs. All receptors come from a young woman in good health and CMV-seronegative.

CDR3: CASSLRPPTSGLQETQYF. The CDR3, as DNA: TGCGCCAGCAGCCTCCGGCCCCCGACTAGCGGGCTCCAAGAGACCCAGTACTTC. The chain carries TRBV4-1 and TRBJ2-5; TRBD2 matches at 10 bases. CDR3 length: 18 residues. The V gene's germline CDR1 is MGHRA and CDR2 YSYEKL. The V and J ends lost 4 bases and 1 base, in that order; junction bases with no gene match: 12.

The V call is TRBV19, the J call TRBJ1-6; D unclear. The V end was cut by 3 bases, the J end by 1 base, with 10 bases between. Germline V lookup: CDR1 LNHDA, CDR2 SQIVND (reference sequence). This CDR3 spans 16 amino acids. The CDR3 region is CASSIGGQSYNSPLHF. The CDR3 DNA sequence: TGTGCCAGTAGTATTGGCGGCCAGTCCTATAATTCACCCCTCCACTTT.

The chain has TRBV7-2 and TRBJ1-5; D is possibly TRBD1 (6 bases). The CDR3 consists of 15 residues. V shed 6 bases and J shed 4 bases, with 16 bases lying between them. Germline values: CDR1 SGHTA, CDR2 FQGNSA. Here the CDR3 DNA reads TGTGCCAGCAGTTTAAGAGGGGGGGAAAATCAGCCCCAGCATTTT. It encodes CASSLRGGENQPQHF.

The gene calls are TRBV11-3 and TRBJ2-4, with TRBD1 as a possible D gene (5 bases). Trimming stripped 4 bases from V and 4 bases from J, with 11 bases between. The length of the CDR3 is 14 residues. The V gene's germline CDR1 is SGHNT and CDR2 YENEEA. This CDR3 reads CASSSTRQKNIQYF. The CDR3 DNA reads as TGTGCCAGCAGCTCAACCCGACAGAAAAACATTCAGTACTTC.

V is TRBV4-2 and J is TRBJ2-2, with 15 bases matching TRBD2. The CDR3 is 19 residues long. After removal of 1 base from V and 6 bases from J, the junction contained 9 bases not matched to a gene. Per germline, CDR1 LGHNA and CDR2 YNFKEQ. The CDR3 reads CASSQAGTSGRTSAGELFF. For the CDR3, the DNA is TGTGCCAGCAGCCAAGCCGGGACTAGCGGGAGGACCAGTGCCGGGGAGCTGTTTTTT.

This chain uses TRBV7-2 with TRBJ2-1; a possible D gene is TRBD2 (5 bases). The CDR3 loop spans 15 amino acids. CDR1 is SGHTA and CDR2 is FQGNSA in the germline V gene. V was shortened by 6 bases and J by 7 bases, with 19 bases between the two germline ends. CDR3 nucleotides: TGTGCCAGCAGGTTACGGGAACTCCCCCGGAATGAGCAGTTCTTC. This sequence encodes CASRLRELPRNEQFF.

The chain recombines TRBV5-1 with TRBJ1-3; 7 bases map to TRBD1. Germline CDR1 SGHRS, CDR2 YFSETQ. The CDR3 totals 15 residues. Trimming took 0 bases from V and 4 from J; bases not matched to a gene: 4. The CDR3 reads CASSLDRGTGNTIYF. The CDR3 nucleotides are TGCGCCAGCAGCTTGGACAGGGGAACCGGAAACACCATATATTTT.

This chain links TRBV19 with TRBJ2-1; TRBD2 might be the D (5 bases). Trimming left V 7 bases short and J 3 bases short, with 13 bases between. Germline V gene sequence: CDR1 LNHDA, CDR2 SQIVND (reference sequence). The CDR3 runs to 14 residues. The CDR3 reads CASTRRNGYNEQFF. CDR3 in DNA: TGTGCCAGTACGCGGAGGAATGGCTACAATGAGCAGTTCTTC.

CDR3 sequence (DNA): TGCGCCAGCAGCTTGGGGGAAAGGGGGAAGCTGTTTTTT. This gives the protein CASSLGERGKLFF. The V gene is TRBV5-1, the J gene TRBJ2-2; the D gene is possibly TRBD1 (6 bases). The germline gives CDR1 SGHRS, CDR2 YFSETQ. The germline V and J ends were trimmed by 0 bases and 12 bases, with 12 bases remaining between them. This CDR3 spans 13 amino acids. Full variable domain (remainder filled in from reference TRBV5-1 and TRBJ2-2): KAGVTQTPRYLIKTRGQQVTLSCSPISGHRSVSWYQQTPGQGLQFLFEYFSETQRNKGNFPGRFSGRQFSNSRSEMNVSTLELGDSALYLCASSLGERGKLFFGEGSRLTVL.

This chain connects TRBV28 to TRBJ1-2; D unclear. CDR1 is MDHEN, CDR2 SYDVKM, per germline. CDR3 length: 13 residues. Trimming stripped 3 bases from V and 0 bases from J, with 5 bases between. The CDR3 sequence: CASSLWPNYGYTF. The CDR3 DNA is TGTGCCAGCAGTTTGTGGCCTAACTATGGCTACACCTTC.

J is TRBJ1-5 and V is TRBV10-1, with a tentative D call TRBD1 (6 bases). Per germline, CDR1 WNHNN and CDR2 SYGVQD (reference sequence). This CDR3 has 17 amino acids. The V end was cut by 0 bases, the J end by 5 bases, with 17 bases between. The CDR3 loop reads CASSESHRALGDQPQHF. The CDR3 nucleotides read TGCGCCAGCAGTGAGTCCCACAGGGCCCTTGGTGATCAGCCCCAGCATTTT.

This rearrangement joins TRBV6-5 to TRBJ2-7; 8 positions match TRBD2. After removal of 2 bases from V and 1 base from J, the junction contained 1 base not matched to a gene. Germline values: CDR1 MNHEY, CDR2 SVGAGI. This CDR3 comprises 14 residues. CDR3 amino acids: CASSYVAGSYEQYF. For the CDR3, the DNA is TGTGCCAGCAGTTACGTAGCGGGATCCTACGAGCAGTACTTC.

Worth noting for this clone: This same CDR3 is encoded by further DNA sequences in the sample. The J gene is TRBJ1-5, the V gene TRBV19, with D possibly being TRBD1 (6 bases). The germline V gene encodes CDR1 LNHDA and CDR2 SQIVND (reference sequence). The V end lost 3 bases, the J end lost 6 bases, and 12 bases lay between the germline ends. The CDR3 is made up of 14 amino acids. CDR3 amino acids: CASSIGGPSQPQHF. The CDR3 nucleotides are TGTGCCAGTAGTATTGGGGGCCCCAGTCAGCCCCAGCATTTT.

This chain links TRBV4-3 with TRBJ2-5, with D possibly being TRBD2 (6 bases). This CDR3 comprises 19 residues. In germline, CDR1 is LGHNA, CDR2 YSLEER. The V end was cut by 0 bases, the J end by 5 bases, with 25 bases between. The CDR3 region is CASSQDNPAGRAGWETQYF. As DNA, the CDR3 is TGCGCCAGCAGCCAAGATAACCCGGCGGGGCGAGCCGGGTGGGAGACCCAGTACTTC.

The rearrangement uses TRBV18 and TRBJ2-7; TRBD1 is a possible D gene (6 bases). Germline V gene sequence: CDR1 KGHSH, CDR2 LQKENI. This CDR3 region has 13 residues. Trimming stripped 3 bases from V and 2 bases from J, with 8 bases between. CDR3 nucleotides: TGTGCCAGCTCACCTAGGGGGACCTACGAGCAGTACGTC. Its translation is CASSPRGTYEQYV.

CDR3 bases: TGCGCCAGCAGCTTGGCAGGGTCGGATGGCTACACCTTC. Translating gives CASSLAGSDGYTF. The chain couples TRBV5-1 to TRBJ1-2, with a tentative D call TRBD1 (5 bases). Trimming shortened V by 0 bases and J by 6 bases, and 9 bases separated the two germline ends. Per the germline V gene, CDR1 is SGHRS and CDR2 is YFSETQ. The CDR3 covers 13 residues. The full variable domain, with the rest looked up from reference TRBV5-1 and TRBJ1-2, is KAGVTQTPRYLIKTRGQQVTLSCSPISGHRSVSWYQQTPGQGLQFLFEYFSETQRNKGNFPGRFSGRQFSNSRSEMNVSTLELGDSALYLCASSLAGSDGYTFGSGTRLTVV.

Here the CDR3 reads CASGLSGLGELFF. CDR3 nucleotides: TGTGCTAGTGGTTTGAGCGGGCTCGGGGAGCTGTTTTTT. This chain connects TRBV12-5 to TRBJ2-2; possible D gene TRBD2, 6 bases. The V end was cut by 2 bases, the J end by 7 bases, with 8 bases between. Germline values: CDR1 LGHNT, CDR2 FRNRAP. The CDR3 is 13 residues long.

The rearrangement joins TRBV5-1 to TRBJ2-2, with 7 bases that match TRBD1. The CDR3 has 15 amino acids. In germline, CDR1 is SGHRS, CDR2 YFSETQ. V gave up 4 bases and J gave up 6 bases; unmatched junction bases: 9. CDR3 sequence: CASSTTAQGSGELFF. In nucleotides, the CDR3 is TGCGCCAGCAGCACGACCGCACAGGGGTCCGGGGAGCTGTTTTTT.

With respect to this clone: Other DNA sequences from this sample encode an identical CDR3 as well. The chain employs TRBV19 and TRBJ2-7, with 9 bases that match TRBD1. The length of the CDR3 is 15 residues. CDR1 and CDR2 (germline): LNHDA, SQIVND (reference sequence). After removal of 7 bases from V and 3 bases from J, the junction contained 10 bases not matched to a gene. The CDR3 here is CASTATGQGGYEQYF. CDR3 DNA: TGTGCCAGTACCGCAACGGGACAGGGAGGCTACGAGCAGTACTTC.

This rearrangement joins TRBV11-2 to TRBJ2-3, with D uncertain. In germline, CDR1 is SGHAT, CDR2 FQNNGV. Trimming stripped 5 bases from V and 0 bases from J, with 15 bases between. The CDR3 consists of 16 residues. The CDR3 spells CASSLVGGSSTDTQYF. In nucleotides, the CDR3 is TGTGCCAGCAGCCTAGTAGGCGGATCTAGCACAGATACGCAGTATTTT.

V gene TRBV6-5 combines with J gene TRBJ1-1; a possible D gene is TRBD1 (5 bases). The V gene lost 0 bases and the J gene lost 3 bases, with 11 bases spanning the gap. This CDR3 has 15 amino acids. Per the germline V gene, CDR1 is MNHEY and CDR2 is SVGAGI. CDR3 DNA: TGTGCCAGCAGTTACTCTCAGGGCTACGACACTGAAGCTTTCTTT. Translated, it gives CASSYSQGYDTEAFF.

V gene TRBV6-5 combines with J gene TRBJ1-1; D is undetermined. Germline lookup yields CDR1 MNHEY and CDR2 SVGAGI. This CDR3 comprises 13 residues. The V gene lost 2 bases and the J gene lost 5 bases, with 9 bases spanning the gap. CDR3 region: CASSYGRDTEAFF. Here the CDR3 DNA reads TGTGCCAGCAGTTACGGCCGGGATACTGAAGCTTTCTTT.

The rearrangement joins TRBV15 to TRBJ2-5; TRBD2 aligns across 7 bases. The J call may be wrong; the DNA end is better matched by TRBJ2-7. CDR1 is LNHNV, CDR2 YYDKDF, per germline (reference sequence). This CDR3 is 17 amino acids long. The CDR3 spells CATSRDLGLAATYEQYF. Written as DNA, the CDR3 is TGTGCCACCAGCAGAGATTTGGGGCTAGCGGCAACCTACGAGCAGTACTTC.

This chain joins TRBV7-7 and TRBJ2-7, with D maybe TRBD2 (5 bases). Trimming removed 1 base from V and 4 bases from J, with 23 bases in between. The length of the CDR3 is 18 residues. Germline CDR1 is SSHAT and CDR2 is FNYEAQ (reference sequence). The CDR3 reads CASSLECGGEGSWYEQYF. The DNA of the CDR3 is TGTGCCAGCAGCTTAGAATGTGGTGGCGAAGGGAGCTGGTACGAGCAGTACTTC. The full variable domain, completed using reference TRBV7-7 and TRBJ2-7, is GAGVSQSPRYKVTKRGQDVTLRCDPISSHATLYWYQQALGQGPEFLTYFNYEAQPDKSGLPSDRFSAERPEGSISTLTIQRTEQRDSAMYRCASSLECGGEGSWYEQYFGPGTRLTVT.

This chain connects TRBV21-1 to TRBJ2-2; the table assigns TRBD2, which was not confirmed against the DNA. TRBV21-1 is classified as a pseudogene. The CDR3 length is 18 residues. Here the CDR3 reads CASSKKTWREEAVGELFF. DNA of the CDR3: TGTGCCAGCAGCAAGAAGACGTGGCGGGAGGAAGCAGTCGGGGAGCTGTTTTTT.